The 2 T cell receptor beta chains reported below all come from one sample, sequenced in a study of OX40 agonist ivuxolimab in advanced cancers. Profiling relied on immunoSEQ multiplex PCR, and the TCRdb table lists in-frame clones only, not all of them. Of tens of thousands of clones listed, about 89% were seen once; the top ten hold 10% to 15%. The sample here was CD4+ or CD8+ T cells sorted from blood, taken in a trial of the OX40 agonist ivuxolimab. These receptors all stem from an adult with an advanced solid tumor such as melanoma, head and neck, liver or kidney cancer.

With respect to this clone: Other DNA sequences in the same sample also yield this CDR3. The J gene is TRBJ2-1, the V gene TRBV7-9, with D possibly being TRBD1 or TRBD2 (5 bases each). Germline V gene lookup returns CDR1 SEHNR and CDR2 FQNEAQ (reference sequence). CDR3 size: 19 residues. The V gene lost 6 bases and the J gene lost 0 bases, with 24 bases spanning the gap. CDR3 bases: TGTGCCAGCAGTGGAAGGGGACGAGGGGCGAGAAGCTCCTACAATGAGCAGTTCTTC. This sequence encodes CASSGRGRGARSSYNEQFF.

This clone was counted a single time. At one of its ends the junction is not consistent with the germline gene, which may arise from a read error. The rearrangement joins TRBV6-1 to TRBJ1-5; unclear D gene. This CDR3 has 13 residues. Germline CDR1 is MNHNS and CDR2 is SASEGT. The CDR3 DNA reads as TGTGCCAGCAGTGGAGACCCCGGGGAGCCCCGGCATTTT. Its protein is CASSGDPGEPRHF.